These 27 T cell receptor beta chains originate from one sample sequenced in a study of cytomegalovirus exposure and HLA in healthy donors. The PCR employed 60 Vbeta primers together with 13 Jbeta primers. TCRdb's copy holds only in-frame clones and misses some; the assay was immunoSEQ multiplex PCR. The data hold 90,000 to 120,000 clones, with over 75% observed a single time. Sequences were obtained from PBMCs. The source is a man younger than 40 in good health and CMV-seronegative.

On this clone: Other DNA sequences in this specimen translate into the identical CDR3. The chain carries TRBV9 and TRBJ2-1; 8 bases agree with TRBD2. Trimming took 5 bases from V and 0 from J; bases not matched to a gene: 4. Germline V gives CDR1 SGDLS, CDR2 YYNGEE. The CDR3 loop spans 15 amino acids. CDR3 coding DNA: TGTGCCAGCAGTGCACTAGCGGCCTCCTACAATGAGCAGTTCTTC. Protein: CASSALAASYNEQFF.

V and J are TRBV7-8 and TRBJ2-2; D possibly corresponds to TRBD2 (7 bases). The germline V and J ends were trimmed by 1 base and 6 bases, with 9 bases remaining between them. The CDR3 covers 14 residues. CDR1 SGHVS and CDR2 FQNEAQ come from the germline V gene. The chain's CDR3 is CASSLGRGPGELFF. For the CDR3, the DNA is TGTGCCAGCAGCTTAGGGCGGGGGCCCGGGGAGCTGTTTTTT. The variable domain in full, completed from reference TRBV7-8 and TRBJ2-2, reads GAGVSQSPRYKVAKRGQDVALRCDPISGHVSLFWYQQALGQGPEFLTYFQNEAQLDKSGLPSDRFFAERPEGSVSTLKIQRTQQEDSAVYLCASSLGRGPGELFFGEGSRLTVL.

The J gene is TRBJ2-5, the V gene TRBV2, with a possible D match to TRBD2 (6 bases). With 3 bases removed from V and 5 bases from J, the gap between germline ends came to 16 bases. The CDR3 length is 15 residues. The V gene's germline CDR1 is SNHLY and CDR2 FYNNEI. In DNA form, the CDR3 reads TGTGCCAGCAGTGACTCGCGCCTAGCGTCTGAGACCCAGTACTTC. Its protein product is CASSDSRLASETQYF.

The V gene is TRBV29-1, the J gene TRBJ2-1; the D gene is possibly TRBD2 (6 bases). The CDR3 spans 10 residues. Per germline, CDR1 SQVTM and CDR2 ANQGSEA. The CDR3 nucleotides are TGCATGGGAGGAGACAATGAGCAGTTCTTC. This sequence encodes CMGGDNEQFF.

The genes are TRBV6-5 and TRBJ2-5, with 10 bases identical to TRBD2. The CDR3 is made up of 15 amino acids. J was trimmed by 5 bases and V by 5 bases; bases with no gene match: 8. The germline CDR1 and CDR2 sequences are MNHEY and SVGAGI. CDR3 DNA sequence: TGTGCCAGCAGTCCTCGAGGGACTAGCGCGGAGACCCAGTACTTC. It yields the protein CASSPRGTSAETQYF.

The V and J genes are TRBV29-1 and TRBJ1-1; TRBD1 matches 9 bases. The ends lost 5 bases at V and 5 bases at J; junction bases unmatched: 9. Germline V gives CDR1 SQVTM, CDR2 ANQGSEA. The CDR3 extends over 14 amino acids. The CDR3 bases are TGCAGCGTTTCATACAGGGGGCCCCAGACTGAAGCTTTCTTT. Its translation is CSVSYRGPQTEAFF.

The chain is built from TRBV5-4 and TRBJ2-7; D unclear. Germline V CDR1 and CDR2: SGHNT, YYREEE (reference sequence). The CDR3 is 13 amino acids. Trimming shortened V by 4 bases and J by 9 bases, and 17 bases separated the two germline ends. CDR3 amino acids: CASSPGGEPMQYF. The CDR3 DNA reads as TGTGCCAGCAGCCCCGGTGGTGAGCCCATGCAGTACTTC.

The genes are TRBV6-1 and TRBJ2-5; D gene uncertain. Trimming cost V 9 bases and J 3 bases, with 8 bases left between them. The CDR3 is 11 residues long. CDR1 MNHNS and CDR2 SASEGT come from the germline V gene. CDR3 in amino acids: CASLRKETQYF. The CDR3 DNA follows: TGTGCCAGTCTGCGGAAAGAGACCCAGTACTTC.

This clone has a single count. The rearrangement links TRBV28 to TRBJ2-6; D is undetermined. Germline CDR1 reads MDHEN; CDR2 reads SYDVKM. Trimming took off 6 bases at V and 2 bases at J, with 14 bases between the two ends. CDR3 length equals 16 residues. CDR3 sequence reads: CASSTISFPGANVLTF. CDR3 DNA: TGTGCCAGCAGCACTATTTCCTTTCCTGGGGCCAACGTCCTGACTTTC.

The chain links TRBV2 to TRBJ2-7; 8 bases agree with TRBD2. The CDR3 has 15 amino acids. Germline V gives CDR1 SNHLY, CDR2 FYNNEI. With 8 bases clipped from V and 3 bases from J, the junction kept 12 bases outside the gene matches. CDR3 bases: TGTGCCAGCGTAATGAGTGAGGGACTAGGCTACGAGCAGTACTTC. This gives the protein CASVMSEGLGYEQYF.

V is TRBV2 and J is TRBJ1-2; maybe TRBD1 (6 bases). This CDR3 is 12 amino acids long. V lost 7 bases, J lost 4 bases, and 10 bases lay in between. The V gene's germline CDR1 is SNHLY and CDR2 FYNNEI. CDR3 bases: TGTGCCAGCAAGTCAGGGGCCTATGGCTACACCTTC. It codes for CASKSGAYGYTF. The variable domain in full, completed from reference TRBV2 and TRBJ1-2, reads EPEVTQTPSHQVTQMGQEVILRCVPISNHLYFYWYRQILGQKVEFLVSFYNNEISEKSEIFDDQFSVERPDGSNFTLKIRSTKLEDSAMYFCASKSGAYGYTFGSGTRLTVV.

This chain joins TRBV11-3 and TRBJ2-1, with a possible D match to TRBD2 (6 bases). Between the trimmed V and J ends, which lost 1 base and 10 bases, there was a span of 8 bases. The germline CDR1 and CDR2 sequences are SGHNT and YENEEA. The CDR3 contains 12 residues. CDR3: CASSLVGGEQFF. The CDR3 DNA sequence: TGTGCCAGCAGCTTAGTGGGAGGAGAGCAGTTCTTC.

The chain uses TRBV6-5 and TRBJ2-3; D is possibly TRBD1 (6 bases). This CDR3 region has 13 residues. Looked up from germline, CDR1 is MNHEY and CDR2 is SVGAGI. V lost 7 bases and J 2 bases, leaving 10 bases between the germline ends. CDR3 bases: TGTGCCAGCAACCAGGGGTTCACAGATACGCAGTATTTT. Its protein product is CASNQGFTDTQYF.

The CDR3 is CASSLGGDRAYEQYF. CDR3 nucleotides: TGCGCCAGCAGCTTAGGGGGGGACCGAGCCTACGAGCAGTACTTC. The chain combines TRBV5-1 with TRBJ2-7, with D possibly TRBD2 on 7 matching bases. Trimming left V 2 bases short and J 2 bases short, with 14 bases between. Germline assignment: CDR1 SGHRS and CDR2 YFSETQ. This CDR3 region has 15 residues.

The genes are TRBV2 and TRBJ1-4; D possibly corresponds to TRBD1 (6 bases). Trimming removed 5 bases from V and 7 bases from J, with 14 bases in between. The CDR3 runs to 14 residues. Germline V CDR1 and CDR2: SNHLY, FYNNEI. CDR3 in DNA: TGTGCCAGCAGTACAGGGAGCTACACTGAAAAACTGTTTTTT. Translating it yields CASSTGSYTEKLFF.

The rearrangement uses TRBV7-2 and TRBJ2-1; 8 bases are a match to TRBD2. V lost 5 bases to trimming and J lost 2 bases; unmatched junction nucleotides: 8. The germline V gene encodes CDR1 SGHTA and CDR2 FQGNSA. The CDR3 covers 16 residues. The CDR3 region is CASSSSSGRAYNEQFF. DNA of the CDR3: TGTGCCAGCAGCAGTTCCTCCGGGAGGGCCTACAATGAGCAGTTCTTC.

This chain joins TRBV4-1 and TRBJ2-5; 9 bases fit TRBD2. With 1 base clipped from V and 5 bases from J, the junction kept 5 bases outside the gene matches. The length of the CDR3 is 15 residues. Germline V gene data show CDR1 as MGHRA and CDR2 as YSYEKL. For the CDR3, the DNA is TGCGCCAGCAGCCAAGGGCGGGGGGGCCTGGAGACCCAGTACTTC. Translation: CASSQGRGGLETQYF.

The chain carries TRBV13 and TRBJ2-1; TRBD1 matches 8 bases. J was trimmed by 6 bases and V by 5 bases; bases with no gene match: 6. The CDR3 has 14 residues. Germline assignment: CDR1 PRHDT and CDR2 FYEKMQ (reference sequence). Written as DNA, the CDR3 is TGTGCCAGCAGCCCTGACAGGGGATTCAATGAGCAGTTCTTC. This translates into CASSPDRGFNEQFF.

The V gene is TRBV2, the J gene TRBJ1-3; D unresolved. Trimming removed 3 bases at V and 3 bases at J, with 15 bases between. Per the germline V gene, CDR1 is SNHLY and CDR2 is FYNNEI. This CDR3 has 16 amino acids. The CDR3 sequence: CASSEYPGNIGNTIYF. CDR3 nucleotide sequence: TGTGCCAGCAGTGAGTACCCGGGAAACATTGGAAACACCATATATTTT.

The chain carries TRBV6-1 and TRBJ1-5; unclear D gene. CDR3 size: 17 residues. Per the germline V gene, CDR1 is MNHNS and CDR2 is SASEGT. Trimming took off 2 bases at V and 0 bases at J, with 14 bases between the two ends. For the CDR3, the DNA is TGTGCCAGCAGTGAAAACCCCCCAGTCAATAGCAATCAGCCCCAGCATTTT. This codes for CASSENPPVNSNQPQHF.

The rearrangement links TRBV4-1 to TRBJ2-5; the D gene is possibly TRBD2 (6 bases). The germline gives CDR1 MGHRA, CDR2 YSYEKL. Trimming took 2 bases from V and 5 from J, leaving 21 bases between them. This CDR3 has 17 amino acids. CDR3 coding DNA: TGCGCCAGCAGCCAACCTCGGTGGCAGGAGGGTCAGGAGACCCAGTACTTC. Protein product: CASSQPRWQEGQETQYF.

This clone was found many times. V usage is TRBV6-4 and J usage is TRBJ2-3; 11 bases align to TRBD2. V lost 4 bases to trimming and J lost 6 bases; unmatched junction nucleotides: 6. The CDR3 totals 15 residues. CDR1 and CDR2 from the germline V gene are MRHNA and SNTAGT. CDR3 loop: CASSALAGEMDTQYF. DNA of the CDR3: TGTGCCAGCAGTGCACTAGCGGGAGAAATGGATACGCAGTATTTT.

The sample holds one count of this clone. The rearrangement uses TRBV19 and TRBJ2-3, with TRBD1 matching over 9 bases. V lost 0 bases and J lost 3; bases outside the gene matches: 4. Per germline, CDR1 LNHDA and CDR2 SQIVND (reference sequence). The CDR3 runs 16 residues. CDR3 residues: CASSIDRTGVTDTQYF. The CDR3 bases are TGTGCCAGTAGTATAGACCGGACAGGGGTAACAGATACGCAGTATTTT.

CDR3 sequence (DNA): TGTGCCAGCAGGCTAGGACAGGGAAATTCACCCCTCCACTTT. Its translation is CASRLGQGNSPLHF. V is TRBV6-5 and J is TRBJ1-6; the match to TRBD1 covers 8 bases. CDR1 is MNHEY, CDR2 SVGAGI, per germline. Trimming cost V 6 bases and J 7 bases; bases outside gene matches: 5. This CDR3 contains 14 residues.

The rearrangement links TRBV13 to TRBJ1-6; D not resolved. CDR3 size: 13 residues. V was clipped by 5 bases and J by 10 bases, with 12 bases between them. The germline V gene has CDR1 PRHDT and CDR2 FYEKMQ (reference sequence). CDR3 sequence (DNA): TGTGCCAGCAGCCACGGACCGGGATCACCCCTCCACTTT. It codes for CASSHGPGSPLHF.

The chain employs TRBV5-1 and TRBJ2-7, with 10 bases that match TRBD2. V was clipped by 0 bases and J by 7 bases; unmatched bases: 10. The germline V gene encodes CDR1 SGHRS and CDR2 YFSETQ. The CDR3 consists of 16 residues. The CDR3 bases are TGCGCCAGCAGCTTGGTTAGCGGGCTAGCGGGAGAAGAGCAGTACTTC. It yields the protein CASSLVSGLAGEEQYF.

The rearrangement joins TRBV7-3 to TRBJ2-7; the D gene is possibly TRBD1 (6 bases). This CDR3 has 13 residues. Germline CDR1 reads SGHTA; CDR2 reads FQGTGA. With 5 bases removed from V and 4 bases from J, the gap between germline ends came to 12 bases. The CDR3 reads CASSRLQGYEQYF. The CDR3 DNA follows: TGTGCCAGCAGCCGTTTACAGGGTTACGAGCAGTACTTC.